This T cell receptor (beta chain) was retrieved from a study of blood T cells in healthy people across ages. Together with a sample-barcoded 5' primer, a J-beta primer mix was included in a second PCR lasting roughly 6 to 12 cycles. TCRdb independently ran MiXCR on the 5' RACE reads; one entry per CDR3 protein. The sample holds 720,000 or so distinct CDR3 sequences, about 43% seen once. This clonotype was detected only a few times. The ends were cut back, 4 bases at V and 2 bases at J, with 19 bases in the middle. Per germline, CDR1 SGHKS and CDR2 YYEKEE (reference sequence). The CDR3 consists of 17 residues.

This sequence was found in a man aged 80 or over in good health. The source material was blood. This sequence joins TRBV5-5 and TRBJ2-4; possibly TRBD1 for D (6 bases). The CDR3 nucleotides are TGTGCCAGCAGCCCCCCACAGGGTTTGTTGACCAAAAACATTCAGTACTTC. It translates to CASSPPQGLLTKNIQYF.